These 15 T cell receptor beta chains originate from one sample sequenced in a study of identical twins. TCRdb ran MiXCR on the 5' RACE reads and lists one entry per CDR3 protein. The data hold hundreds of thousands of distinct CDR3 sequences, with around a sixth observed a single time. The same sample was also studied in work on T cells expressing NK-cell markers.

What was sequenced was PBMCs. These receptors were obtained from a woman in her late teens or twenties in good health.

The J gene is TRBJ1-1, the V gene TRBV10-3, with a possible D match to TRBD1 (6 bases). Germline CDR1 and CDR2: ENHRY and SYGVKD. This CDR3 spans 14 amino acids. Trimming took 4 bases from V and 5 from J, leaving 14 bases between them. In nucleotides, the CDR3 is TGTGCCATCAGTGGAATAGGAGGGGGGACTGAAGCTTTCTTT. Protein: CAISGIGGGTEAFF.

This clonotype appeared a single time. The genes are TRBV10-3 and TRBJ2-1; D possibly corresponds to TRBD1 (6 bases). Trimming left V 0 bases short and J 4 bases short, with 7 bases between. Germline loops: CDR1 ENHRY, CDR2 SYGVKD. This CDR3 has 14 amino acids. This CDR3 reads CAISESTGYNEQFF. CDR3 bases: TGTGCCATCAGTGAGTCTACAGGGTACAATGAGCAGTTCTTC.

This clonotype was seen only a few times. The chain links TRBV3-1 to TRBJ2-1; TRBD2 aligns across 7 bases. With V trimmed by 4 bases and J by 3 bases, 3 bases remained unmatched. The CDR3 has 14 residues. Germline CDR1 and CDR2: LGHDT and YNNKEL (reference sequence). In nucleotides, the CDR3 is TGTGCCAGCAGCCGAGGGACTAACTACAATGAGCAGTTCTTC. It encodes CASSRGTNYNEQFF.

This clonotype was counted between two and nine times. The rearrangement joins TRBV18 to TRBJ1-6; the D gene is possibly TRBD1 (6 bases). The length of the CDR3 is 15 residues. V was pared by 3 bases and J by 10 bases, with 16 bases between. Germline CDR1 is KGHSH and CDR2 is LQKENI. The CDR3 coding sequence is TGTGCCAGCTCACCTGAGTGGGGGGCGCACTCACCCCTCCACTTT. It codes for CASSPEWGAHSPLHF. Using reference TRBV18 and TRBJ1-6 for the parts outside the CDR3, the full variable domain is NAGVMQNPRHLVRRRGQEARLRCSPMKGHSHVYWYRQLPEEGLKFMVYLQKENIIDESGMPKERFSAEFPKEGPSILRIQQVVRGDSAAYFCASSPEWGAHSPLHFGNGTRLTVT.

This clonotype was seen repeatedly, ten times or more. The DNA of the CDR3 is TGTGCCAGCGGTGTACGAGACAACACCGGGGAGCTGTTTTTT. This translates into CASGVRDNTGELFF. The chain joins TRBV2 to TRBJ2-2; D remains unclear. The V and J ends lost 8 bases and 2 bases respectively, with 12 bases between them. The CDR3 has 14 amino acids. Germline V gives CDR1 SNHLY, CDR2 FYNNEI.

The chain couples TRBV9 to TRBJ2-1; D is perhaps TRBD1 or TRBD2 (6 bases each). Germline values: CDR1 SGDLS, CDR2 YYNGEE. V was shortened by 4 bases and J by 3 bases, with 14 bases between the two germline ends. The length of the CDR3 is 15 residues. The CDR3 loop reads CASSPQGRLYNEQFF. CDR3 coding DNA: TGTGCCAGCAGCCCTCAGGGGAGGCTCTACAATGAGCAGTTCTTC.

V usage is TRBV9 and J usage is TRBJ2-5; TRBD1 is a possible D gene (5 bases). V lost 6 bases, J lost 2 bases, and 14 bases lay in between. CDR3 length: 14 residues. Per germline, CDR1 SGDLS and CDR2 YYNGEE. The CDR3 DNA sequence: TGTGCCAGCACCCGTAGCTGGACACAAGAGACCCAGTACTTC. This gives the protein CASTRSWTQETQYF.

The chain links TRBV7-8 to TRBJ2-7, with 7 bases aligning to TRBD2. V dropped 2 bases and J dropped 0; count of bases not matched to a gene: 13. The CDR3 length is 18 residues. Germline loops: CDR1 SGHVS, CDR2 FQNEAQ. The DNA for the CDR3 is TGTGCCAGCAGCTTAATACCCCAAACTAGCGAAAGCTCCTACGAGCAGTACTTC. Encoded protein: CASSLIPQTSESSYEQYF.

The chain has TRBV20-1 and TRBJ2-1, with D perhaps TRBD2 (5 bases). V shed 3 bases and J shed 7 bases, with 10 bases lying between them. CDR3 size: 12 residues. Per germline, CDR1 DFQATT and CDR2 SNEGSKA (reference sequence). The CDR3 region has the DNA TGCAGTGCTAGTTCCGGGAAGAATGAGCAGTTCTTC. The encoded protein is CSASSGKNEQFF.

This clonotype was picked up a small number of times. This rearrangement joins TRBV2 to TRBJ2-1, with 9 bases aligning to TRBD1. The CDR3 spans 17 residues. Germline-derived CDR1 and CDR2 are SNHLY and FYNNEI. V lost 1 base and J lost 3; bases outside the gene matches: 7. CDR3 loop: CASSEDPVGQGYNEQFF. The CDR3 DNA reads TGTGCCAGCAGTGAAGATCCGGTGGGACAGGGCTACAATGAGCAGTTCTTC.

The chain combines TRBV7-2 with TRBJ2-3; the D gene could be TRBD1 or TRBD2 (5 bases each). Germline CDR1 reads SGHTA; CDR2 reads FQGNSA. The CDR3 is made up of 12 amino acids. Trimming cost V 4 bases and J 15 bases, with 17 bases left between them. In nucleotides, the CDR3 is TGTGCCAGCAGCTCGCCGGGACCTAAGCCATATTTT. It codes for CASSSPGPKPYF.

This clonotype was seen more than once but under ten times. J is TRBJ2-5 and V is TRBV6-2 or TRBV6-3; 9 nucleotides agree with TRBD2. J was trimmed by 4 bases and V by 4 bases; bases with no gene match: 7. The CDR3 runs to 15 residues. Germline lookup yields CDR1 MNHEY and CDR2 SVGEGT. Here the CDR3 DNA reads TGTGCCAGCAGTTCCGGCGGGAGGGCCTTAGAGACCCAGTACTTC. It is translated as CASSSGGRALETQYF.

The J gene is TRBJ2-1, the V gene TRBV5-5; TRBD1 aligns across 8 bases. With V trimmed by 4 bases and J by 14 bases, 8 bases remained unmatched. CDR3 length: 12 residues. CDR1 and CDR2 from the germline V gene are SGHKS and YYEKEE (reference sequence). In DNA, the CDR3 is TGTGCCAGCAGCCTCGGACAGGGAAGGGAGTTCTTC. This gives the protein CASSLGQGREFF.

The gene calls are TRBV12-5 and TRBJ2-7, with D maybe TRBD2 (6 bases). The CDR3 is 14 residues long. Trimming stripped 5 bases from V and 0 bases from J, with 11 bases between. Germline V gene lookup returns CDR1 LGHNT and CDR2 FRNRAP. The CDR3 protein is CASGEGGTSYEQYF. The CDR3 DNA reads TGTGCTAGTGGTGAGGGCGGGACCTCCTACGAGCAGTACTTC.

This clonotype appeared a few times. The chain employs TRBV29-1 and TRBJ2-1; D might be TRBD1 (6 bases). Germline V CDR1 and CDR2: SQVTM, ANQGSEA. CDR3 length equals 14 residues. V lost 7 bases and J lost 0, with 13 bases in between. CDR3: CSDSRGFSYNEQFF. In nucleotides, the CDR3 is TGCAGCGACTCGAGGGGGTTCTCCTACAATGAGCAGTTCTTC.